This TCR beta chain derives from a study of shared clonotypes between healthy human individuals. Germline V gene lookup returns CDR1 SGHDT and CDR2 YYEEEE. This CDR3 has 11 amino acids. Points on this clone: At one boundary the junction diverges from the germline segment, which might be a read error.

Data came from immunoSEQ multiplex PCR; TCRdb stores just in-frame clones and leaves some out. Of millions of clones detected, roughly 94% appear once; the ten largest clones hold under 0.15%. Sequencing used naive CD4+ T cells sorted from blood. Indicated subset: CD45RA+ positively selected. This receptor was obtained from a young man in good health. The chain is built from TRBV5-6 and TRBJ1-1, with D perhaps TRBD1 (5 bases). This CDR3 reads CASSLGNGDLF. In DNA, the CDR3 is TGTGCCAGCAGCTTGGGGAACGGGGACCTCTTT.